Included here is one T cell receptor beta chain sequence, with context. No antigen is known for it. A multiplex PCR was run with 60 Vbeta primers and 13 Jbeta primers. Generated by immunoSEQ multiplex PCR, the TCRdb table keeps only in-frame clones and is missing some. The table includes approximately 160,000 clones, roughly 79% detected once. This entry belongs to a study of cytomegalovirus exposure and HLA in healthy donors. Points from the study as a whole: Earlier findings revealed that most TCR beta V segments proved productive either about 87% or about 30% of the time. Roughly uniform depth of sequencing across donors was assumed in presence/absence analyses. The listing of roughly 160 TCR beta chains classed them as cytomegalovirus-associated.

The source material was PBMCs. This TCR came from a male donor in good health and CMV-seropositive.

CDR3 in amino acids: CASSYSVLPAKNIQYF. The CDR3 nucleotides are TGTGCCAGCAGTTACTCCGTCCTACCGGCCAAAAACATTCAGTACTTC. V is TRBV6-5 and J is TRBJ2-4; unclear D gene. Trimming pared 0 bases from V and 1 base from J, leaving 10 bases between. There are 16 residues in the CDR3. Germline CDR1 and CDR2: MNHEY and SVGAGI.